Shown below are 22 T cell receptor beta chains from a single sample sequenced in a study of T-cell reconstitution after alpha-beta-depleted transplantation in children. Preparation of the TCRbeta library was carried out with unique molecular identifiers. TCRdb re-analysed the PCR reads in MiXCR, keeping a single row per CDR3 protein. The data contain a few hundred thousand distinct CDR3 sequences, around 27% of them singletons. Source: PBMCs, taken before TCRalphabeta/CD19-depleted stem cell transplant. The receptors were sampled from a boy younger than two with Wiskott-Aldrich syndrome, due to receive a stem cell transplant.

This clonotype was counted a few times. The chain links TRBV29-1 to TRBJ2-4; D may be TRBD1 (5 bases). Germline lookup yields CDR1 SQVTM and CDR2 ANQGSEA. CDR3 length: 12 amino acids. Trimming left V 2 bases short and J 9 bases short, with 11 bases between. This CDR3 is CSVERVGAIQYF. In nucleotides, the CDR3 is TGCAGCGTTGAAAGGGTTGGGGCCATTCAGTACTTC.

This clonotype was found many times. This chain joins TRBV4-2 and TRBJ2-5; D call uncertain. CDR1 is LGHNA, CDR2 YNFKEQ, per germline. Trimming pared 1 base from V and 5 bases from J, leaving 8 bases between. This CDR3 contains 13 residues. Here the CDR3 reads CASSQGVGETQYF. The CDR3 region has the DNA TGTGCCAGCAGCCAAGGGGTCGGTGAGACCCAGTACTTC.

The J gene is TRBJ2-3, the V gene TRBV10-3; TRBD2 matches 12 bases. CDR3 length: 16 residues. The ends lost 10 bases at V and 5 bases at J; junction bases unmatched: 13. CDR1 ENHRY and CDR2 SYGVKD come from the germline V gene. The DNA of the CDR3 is TGTGCCACGCGGACTAGCGGGACGGTACAGGGAGATACGCAGTATTTT. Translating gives CATRTSGTVQGDTQYF.

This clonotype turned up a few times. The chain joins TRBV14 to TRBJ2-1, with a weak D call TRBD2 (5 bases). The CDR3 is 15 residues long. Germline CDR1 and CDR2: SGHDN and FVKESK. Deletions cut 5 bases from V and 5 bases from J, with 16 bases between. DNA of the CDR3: TGTGCCAGCAGCTACACTAGGCCGTATAACAATGAGCAGTTCTTC. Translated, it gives CASSYTRPYNNEQFF.

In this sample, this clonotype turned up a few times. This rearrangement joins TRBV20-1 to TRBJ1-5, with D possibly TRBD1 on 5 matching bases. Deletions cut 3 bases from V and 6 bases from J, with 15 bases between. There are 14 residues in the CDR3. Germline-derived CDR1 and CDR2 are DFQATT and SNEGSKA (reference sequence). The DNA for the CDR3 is TGCAGTGCTAGCCCGGGGGAAGCTAGTCAGCCCCAGCATTTT. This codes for CSASPGEASQPQHF.

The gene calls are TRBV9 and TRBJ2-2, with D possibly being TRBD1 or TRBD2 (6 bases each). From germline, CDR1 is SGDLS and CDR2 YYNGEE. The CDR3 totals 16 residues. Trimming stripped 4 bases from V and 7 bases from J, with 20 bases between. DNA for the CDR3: TGTGCCAGCAGCCCCACCATAGGAGGGGGGCGCGGGGAGCTGTTTTTT. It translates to CASSPTIGGGRGELFF.

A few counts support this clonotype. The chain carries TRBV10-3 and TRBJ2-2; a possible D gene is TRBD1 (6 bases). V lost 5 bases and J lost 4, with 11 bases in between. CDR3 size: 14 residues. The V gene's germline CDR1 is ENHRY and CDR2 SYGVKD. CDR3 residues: CAISLTGGTGELFF. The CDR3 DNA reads TGTGCCATCAGTCTGACAGGAGGCACCGGGGAGCTGTTTTTT.

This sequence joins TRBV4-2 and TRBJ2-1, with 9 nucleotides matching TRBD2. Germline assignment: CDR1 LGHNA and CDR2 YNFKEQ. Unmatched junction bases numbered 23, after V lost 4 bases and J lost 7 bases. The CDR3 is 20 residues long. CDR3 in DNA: TGTGCCAGCAGCCGTATTGCCTCGGGACTAGCCGAAATGGGGCTAAATGAGCAGTTCTTC. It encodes CASSRIASGLAEMGLNEQFF.

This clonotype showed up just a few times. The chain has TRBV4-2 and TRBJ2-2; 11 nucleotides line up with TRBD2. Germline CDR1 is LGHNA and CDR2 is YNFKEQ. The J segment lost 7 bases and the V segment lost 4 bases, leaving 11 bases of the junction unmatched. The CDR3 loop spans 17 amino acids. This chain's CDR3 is CASSLHGYSGRVGELFF. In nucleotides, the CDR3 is TGTGCCAGCAGCCTTCATGGTTATAGCGGGAGGGTCGGGGAGCTGTTTTTT.

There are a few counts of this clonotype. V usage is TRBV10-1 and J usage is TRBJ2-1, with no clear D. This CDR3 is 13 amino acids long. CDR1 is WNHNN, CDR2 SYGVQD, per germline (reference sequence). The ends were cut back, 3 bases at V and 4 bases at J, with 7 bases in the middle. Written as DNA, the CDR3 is TGCGCCAGCAGTGACGGCGGTTACAATGAGCAGTTCTTC. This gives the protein CASSDGGYNEQFF.

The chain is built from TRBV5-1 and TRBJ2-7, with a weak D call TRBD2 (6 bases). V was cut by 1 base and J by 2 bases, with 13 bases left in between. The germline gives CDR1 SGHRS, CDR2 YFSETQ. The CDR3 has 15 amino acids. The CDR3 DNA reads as TGCGCCAGCAGCTTGAATAGCGGTCCCACCTACGAGCAGTACTTC. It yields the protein CASSLNSGPTYEQYF.

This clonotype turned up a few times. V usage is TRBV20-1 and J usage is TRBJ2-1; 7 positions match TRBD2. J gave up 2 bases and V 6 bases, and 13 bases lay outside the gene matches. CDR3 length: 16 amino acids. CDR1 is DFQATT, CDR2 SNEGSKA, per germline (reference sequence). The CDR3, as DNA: TGCAGTGCCCCGAATCCGTTAGCGGGCCCCTACAATGAGCAGTTCTTC. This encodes CSAPNPLAGPYNEQFF.

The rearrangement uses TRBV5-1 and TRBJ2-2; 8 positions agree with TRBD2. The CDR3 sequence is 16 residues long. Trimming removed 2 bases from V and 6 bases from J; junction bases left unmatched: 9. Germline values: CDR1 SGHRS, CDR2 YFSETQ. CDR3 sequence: CASSLLSRREAGELFF. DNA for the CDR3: TGCGCCAGCAGCTTATTGTCTCGGCGGGAGGCCGGGGAGCTGTTTTTT.

For the CDR3, the DNA is TGTGCCAGCACCACGGGGCCGGGGTCAACACAGTACTTC. It specifies CASTTGPGSTQYF. This chain joins TRBV6-6 and TRBJ2-7; D may match TRBD1 or TRBD2 (5 bases each). With 7 bases removed from V and 10 bases from J, the gap between germline ends came to 20 bases. Germline V CDR1 and CDR2: MNHNY, SVGAGI (reference sequence). The length of the CDR3 is 13 residues.

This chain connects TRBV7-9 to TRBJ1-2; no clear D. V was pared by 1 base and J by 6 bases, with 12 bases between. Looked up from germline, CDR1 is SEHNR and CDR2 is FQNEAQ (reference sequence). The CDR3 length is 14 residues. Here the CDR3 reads CASSLGGGFDGYTF. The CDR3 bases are TGTGCCAGCAGCTTAGGGGGAGGGTTTGATGGCTACACCTTC.

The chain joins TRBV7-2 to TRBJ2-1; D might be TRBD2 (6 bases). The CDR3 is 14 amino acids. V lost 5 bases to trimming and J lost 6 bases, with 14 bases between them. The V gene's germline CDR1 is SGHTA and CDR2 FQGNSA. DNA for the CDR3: TGTGCCAGCAGCCCTTGGCGGGATTCCAATGAGCAGTTCTTC. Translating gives CASSPWRDSNEQFF.

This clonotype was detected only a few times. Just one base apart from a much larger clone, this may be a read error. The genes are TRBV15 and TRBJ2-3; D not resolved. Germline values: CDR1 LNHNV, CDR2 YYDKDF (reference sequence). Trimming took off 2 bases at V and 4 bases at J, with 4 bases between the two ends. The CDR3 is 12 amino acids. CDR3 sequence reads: CATSRYSDTQYF. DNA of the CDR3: TGTGCCACCAGCAGATACTCAGATACGCAGTATTTT.

DNA of the CDR3: TGTGCCATCAGTGAGGCGGGACTAGGCGAGCAGTACTTC. Translating gives CAISEAGLGEQYF. The gene calls are TRBV10-3 and TRBJ2-7; TRBD2 matches at 8 bases. The germline V gene has CDR1 ENHRY and CDR2 SYGVKD. The CDR3 spans 13 residues. V shed 2 bases, J shed 6 bases, and the junction held 3 bases outside the gene matches.

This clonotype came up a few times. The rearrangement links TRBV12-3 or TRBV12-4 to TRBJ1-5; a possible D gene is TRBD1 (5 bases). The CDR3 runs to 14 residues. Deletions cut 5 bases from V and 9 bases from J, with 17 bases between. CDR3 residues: CASSTQGGIGPQHF. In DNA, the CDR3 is TGTGCCAGCAGTACCCAGGGTGGTATTGGGCCCCAGCATTTT.

As DNA, the CDR3 is TGCAGTGCCCCCTGGGGAGGGGGTGAGACCCAGTACTTC. It encodes CSAPWGGGETQYF. This rearrangement joins TRBV20-1 to TRBJ2-5; D is possibly TRBD2 (7 bases). Trimming removed 6 bases at V and 5 bases at J, with 16 bases between. This CDR3 has 13 residues. Per germline, CDR1 DFQATT and CDR2 SNEGSKA (reference sequence).

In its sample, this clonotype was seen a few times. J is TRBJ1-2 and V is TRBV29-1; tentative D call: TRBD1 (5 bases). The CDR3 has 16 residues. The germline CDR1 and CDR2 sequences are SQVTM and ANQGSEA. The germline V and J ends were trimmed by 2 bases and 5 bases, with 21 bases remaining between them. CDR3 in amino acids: CSVEPLAGGSAYGYTF. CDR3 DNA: TGCAGCGTTGAACCGCTCGCGGGGGGGTCTGCGTATGGCTACACCTTC.

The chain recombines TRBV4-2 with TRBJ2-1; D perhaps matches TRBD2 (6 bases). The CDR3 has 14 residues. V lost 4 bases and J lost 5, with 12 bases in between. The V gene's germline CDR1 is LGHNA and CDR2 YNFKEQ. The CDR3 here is CASSPRSGDNEQFF. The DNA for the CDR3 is TGTGCCAGCAGCCCTCGATCGGGAGACAATGAGCAGTTCTTC.